The 6 T cell receptor beta chains in this list originate from one sample, sequenced in a study of T cell repertoires in cytomegalovirus infection. A single record per CDR3 protein comes from TCRdb applying MiXCR to the reads. The table has fewer than 650,000 distinct CDR3 sequences, 40% seen once. The antigens these receptors bind are not known. The sample in question was cultured PBMCs, obtained from culture after CMV antigen stimulation. The source of these receptors is a human donor in good health (CMV status not recorded). Some clones in this sample may be carry-over from other donors' samples.

This clonotype was seen a handful of times. The chain uses TRBV7-9 and TRBJ2-2; D gene unclear. V gave up 5 bases and J gave up 1 base, with 14 bases separating them. Germline V gene data show CDR1 as SEHNR and CDR2 as FQNEAQ (reference sequence). The CDR3 is made up of 16 amino acids. The DNA of the CDR3 is TGTGCCAGCAGCCGGAACAGAGGCGGGAACACCGGGGAGCTGTTTTTT. As protein: CASSRNRGGNTGELFF.

The chain couples TRBV5-6 to TRBJ2-7; 9 nucleotides agree with TRBD1. The V segment lost 4 bases and the J segment 5 bases; nucleotides outside the gene matches: 10. The CDR3 has 15 amino acids. From germline, CDR1 is SGHDT and CDR2 YYEEEE. Written as DNA, the CDR3 is TGTGCCAGCAGCATCCGACAGGGGGGTTCGCACGAGCAGTACTTC. Encoded protein: CASSIRQGGSHEQYF.

The chain uses TRBV12-3 or TRBV12-4 and TRBJ1-3; possible D gene TRBD1, 6 bases. This CDR3 region has 15 residues. The ends were cut back, 7 bases at V and 4 bases at J, with 17 bases in the middle. CDR3 coding DNA: TGTGCCAGCACCCTGATGGGGGCTCACGGAAACACCATATATTTT. It is translated as CASTLMGAHGNTIYF.

This clonotype was counted between two and nine times. This sequence joins TRBV10-1 and TRBJ2-1; 12 nucleotides line up with TRBD1. CDR1 and CDR2 (germline): WNHNN, SYGVQD (reference sequence). There are 17 residues in the CDR3. J was trimmed by 7 bases and V by 0 bases; bases with no gene match: 7. The CDR3 DNA follows: TGCGCCAGCAGTGAGTCGAAGCCGGGACAGGGGGCGAATGAGCAGTTCTTC. This codes for CASSESKPGQGANEQFF.

The J gene is TRBJ1-2, the V gene TRBV12-3 or TRBV12-4, with 7 bases that match TRBD1. The CDR3 runs to 14 residues. Unmatched junction bases numbered 3, after V lost 5 bases and J lost 0 bases. CDR3 protein: CASSLGQANYGYTF. Here the CDR3 DNA reads TGTGCCAGCAGTCTCGGACAGGCTAACTATGGCTACACCTTC.

CDR3 sequence: CASSQTAANEKLFF. CDR3 bases: TGCGCCAGCAGCCAGACTGCGGCTAATGAAAAACTGTTTTTT. This chain uses TRBV4-1 with TRBJ1-4, with D hard to call. The CDR3 runs to 14 residues. The V gene lost 3 bases and the J gene lost 3 bases, with 8 bases spanning the gap. CDR1 and CDR2 from the germline V gene are MGHRA and YSYEKL.